This is a list of T cell receptor beta chains from one sample in a study of blood T cell repertoires in COVID-19. The data were produced by immunoSEQ multiplex PCR, yet TCRdb's version contains in-frame clones alone and is incomplete. This table holds 260,000 or so clones, around 83% found once. Material: peripheral blood. Every receptor here comes from an elderly man with acute or convalescent COVID-19. Each CDR3 is given with its conserved first and last residue. D genes are given only for firm matches. The size field is filled for only some rows; it gives once, few, many or a size class.

NA,NA,TRBJ2-5,TRBV5-1,CASSLGVGAQETQYF,TGCGCCAGCAGCTTGGGGGTGGGGGCCCAAGAGACCCAGTACTTC
NA,NA,TRBJ2-5,TRBV21-1,CASSKARGKTQYF,TGTGCCAGCAGCAAAGCCAGGGGAAAGACCCAGTACTTC
NA,NA,TRBJ2-4,TRBV29-1,CSVEEGLQYF,TGCAGCGTTGAAGAGGGGCTCCAGTACTTC
NA,NA,TRBJ1-1,TRBV5-6,CASSSGWIDTEAFF,TGTGCCAGCAGCTCCGGGTGGATAGACACTGAAGCTTTCTTT
NA,TRBD1,TRBJ2-3,TRBV24-1,CATSDRGQGFSTDTQYF,TGTGCCACCAGTGATAGAGGACAGGGCTTTTCCACAGATACGCAGTATTTT
NA,TRBD2,TRBJ2-3,TRBV4-2,CASSRAGGPGDADTQYF,TGTGCCAGCAGCCGAGCGGGGGGCCCGGGGGACGCAGATACGCAGTATTTT
NA,NA,TRBJ2-7,TRBV5-1,CASSRRDIASYEQYF,TGCGCCAGCAGCCGACGGGACATCGCGTCCTACGAGCAGTACTTC
NA,NA,TRBJ1-5,TRBV10-3,CATQGSEGLNQPQHF,TGTGCCACCCAGGGCAGCGAGGGACTCAATCAGCCCCAGCATTTT
NA,NA,TRBJ2-2,TRBV5-6,CASSAASNTGELFF,TGTGCCAGCAGCGCGGCTTCCAACACCGGGGAGCTGTTTTTT
NA,NA,TRBJ2-7,TRBV18,CASSPGRGPSGEQYF,TGTGCCAGCTCACCCGGGCGGGGACCCTCTGGGGAGCAGTACTTC
NA,NA,TRBJ1-2,TRBV6-1,CASSEAEFYGYTF,TGTGCCAGCAGTGAAGCGGAGTTTTATGGCTACACCTTC
NA,TRBD2,TRBJ2-1,TRBV5-1,CASSLVAGISYNEQFF,TGCGCCAGCAGCTTGGTAGCGGGAATCTCCTACAATGAGCAGTTCTTC
NA,TRBD2,TRBJ2-3,TRBV11-2,CASSLDRGETDTQYF,TGTGCCAGCAGCTTAGATCGGGGGGAAACAGATACGCAGTATTTT
NA,NA,TRBJ1-1,TRBV7-9,CASSSGHNTEAFF,TGTGCCAGCAGCTCGGGACATAACACTGAAGCTTTCTTT
NA,NA,TRBJ2-1,TRBV7-3,CASSLFTNEQFF,TGTGCCAGCAGCTTATTTACAAATGAGCAGTTCTTC
NA,NA,TRBJ1-3,TRBV10-3,CAIRGAASGNTIYF,TGTGCCATCAGAGGGGCAGCCTCTGGAAACACCATATATTTT
few,TRBD2,TRBJ2-3,TRBV6-2/TRBV6-3,CASSQASGASTDTQYF,TGTGCCAGCAGTCAAGCTAGCGGGGCTAGCACAGATACGCAGTATTTT
NA,TRBD2,TRBJ2-3,TRBV5-1,CASSFSGGPWGDTQYF,TGCGCCAGCAGCTTTAGCGGGGGCCCCTGGGGAGATACGCAGTATTTT
NA,TRBD1,TRBJ2-3,TRBV5-4,CASSLDRGLTDTQYF,TGTGCCAGCAGCTTGGACAGGGGGCTCACAGATACGCAGTATTTT
NA,NA,TRBJ1-1,TRBV2,CASSVERHLNTEAFF,TGTGCCAGCAGTGTTGAGAGACACCTGAACACTGAAGCTTTCTTT
NA,TRBD1,TRBJ2-5,TRBV18,CASSPGQGTKTQYF,TGTGCCAGCTCCCCGGGACAGGGAACAAAGACCCAGTACTTC
NA,TRBD2,TRBJ2-7,TRBV27,CATTGLAGVGSYEQYF,TGTGCCACCACCGGCCTAGCGGGGGTAGGATCCTACGAGCAGTACTTC
NA,TRBD1,TRBJ1-6,TRBV2,CASSGQGNNSPLHF,TGTGCCAGCAGCGGACAGGGGAACAATTCACCCCTCCACTTT
NA,TRBD2,TRBJ2-1,TRBV24-1,CATSEMSGNTYNEQFF,TGTGCCACCAGTGAAATGAGCGGGAACACCTACAATGAGCAGTTCTTC